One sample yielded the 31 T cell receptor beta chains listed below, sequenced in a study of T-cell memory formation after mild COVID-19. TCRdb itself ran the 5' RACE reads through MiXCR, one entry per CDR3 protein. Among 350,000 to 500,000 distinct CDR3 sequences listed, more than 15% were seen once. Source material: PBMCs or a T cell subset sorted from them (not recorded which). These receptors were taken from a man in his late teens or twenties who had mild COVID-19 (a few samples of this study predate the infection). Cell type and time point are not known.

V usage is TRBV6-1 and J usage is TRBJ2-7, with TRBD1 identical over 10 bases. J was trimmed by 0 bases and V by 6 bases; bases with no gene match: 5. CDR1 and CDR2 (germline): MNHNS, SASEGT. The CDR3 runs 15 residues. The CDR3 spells CASRPWTGGSYEQYF. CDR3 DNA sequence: TGTGCCAGCAGACCCTGGACAGGGGGCTCCTACGAGCAGTACTTC.

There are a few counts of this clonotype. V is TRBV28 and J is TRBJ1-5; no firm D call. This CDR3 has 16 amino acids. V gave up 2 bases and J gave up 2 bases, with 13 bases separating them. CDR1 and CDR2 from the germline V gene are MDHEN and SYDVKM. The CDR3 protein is CASSLLDGYGNQPQHF. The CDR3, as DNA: TGTGCCAGCAGTTTACTCGACGGCTACGGCAATCAGCCCCAGCATTTT.

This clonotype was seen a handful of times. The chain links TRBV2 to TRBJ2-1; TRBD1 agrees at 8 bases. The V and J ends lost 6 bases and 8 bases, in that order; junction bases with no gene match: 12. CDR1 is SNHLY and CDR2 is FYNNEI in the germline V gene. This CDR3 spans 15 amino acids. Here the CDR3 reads CASSGGQANRDEQFF. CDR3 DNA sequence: TGTGCCAGCAGCGGGGGACAGGCCAATCGTGATGAGCAGTTCTTC.

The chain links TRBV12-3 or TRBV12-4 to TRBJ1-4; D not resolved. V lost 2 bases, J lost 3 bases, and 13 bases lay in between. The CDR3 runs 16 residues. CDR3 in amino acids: CASSLLPGSSNEKLFF. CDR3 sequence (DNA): TGTGCCAGCAGTTTACTACCCGGATCTTCTAATGAAAAACTGTTTTTT.

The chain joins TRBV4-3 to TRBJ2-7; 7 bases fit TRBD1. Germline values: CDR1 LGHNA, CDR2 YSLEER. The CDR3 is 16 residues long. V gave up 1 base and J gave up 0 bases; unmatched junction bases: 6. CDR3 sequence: CASSQGPGTDSYEQYF. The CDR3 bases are TGCGCCAGCAGCCAAGGCCCCGGGACAGACTCCTACGAGCAGTACTTC.

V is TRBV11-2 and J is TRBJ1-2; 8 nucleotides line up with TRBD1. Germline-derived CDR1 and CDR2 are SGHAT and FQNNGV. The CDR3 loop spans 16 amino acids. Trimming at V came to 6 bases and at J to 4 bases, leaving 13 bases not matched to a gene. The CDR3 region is CASSSLTGAPPYGYTF. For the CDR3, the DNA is TGTGCCAGCAGTTCCCTGACAGGGGCGCCTCCCTATGGCTACACCTTC.

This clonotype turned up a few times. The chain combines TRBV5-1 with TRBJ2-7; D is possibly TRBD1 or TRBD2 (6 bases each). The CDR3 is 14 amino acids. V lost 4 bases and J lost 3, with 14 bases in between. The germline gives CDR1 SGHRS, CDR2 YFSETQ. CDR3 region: CASSPPGAGYEQYF. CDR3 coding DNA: TGCGCCAGCAGCCCACCGGGGGCAGGCTACGAGCAGTACTTC.

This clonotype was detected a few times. The CDR3 is CASSFVAGVDTEAFF. Here the CDR3 DNA reads TGTGCCAGCAGCTTCGTCGCAGGGGTTGATACTGAAGCTTTCTTT. V and J are TRBV14 and TRBJ1-1, with D possibly TRBD1 on 6 matching bases. CDR3 length equals 15 residues. Germline V gene sequence: CDR1 SGHDN, CDR2 FVKESK. Trimming left V 5 bases short and J 5 bases short, with 18 bases between.

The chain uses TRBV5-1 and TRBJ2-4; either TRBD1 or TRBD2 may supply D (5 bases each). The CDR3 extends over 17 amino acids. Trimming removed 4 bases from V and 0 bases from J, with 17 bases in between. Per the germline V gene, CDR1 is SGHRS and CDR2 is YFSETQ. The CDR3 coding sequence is TGCGCCAGCAGCGGGGGAACAGGTGGTCTAGCCAAAAACATTCAGTACTTC. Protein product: CASSGGTGGLAKNIQYF.

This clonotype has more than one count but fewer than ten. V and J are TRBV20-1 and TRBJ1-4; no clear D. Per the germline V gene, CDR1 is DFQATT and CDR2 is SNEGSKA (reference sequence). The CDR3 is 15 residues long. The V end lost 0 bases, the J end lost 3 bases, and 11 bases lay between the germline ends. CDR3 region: CSARDLRGSNEKLFF. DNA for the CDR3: TGCAGTGCTAGAGATCTACGGGGTTCTAATGAAAAACTGTTTTTT.

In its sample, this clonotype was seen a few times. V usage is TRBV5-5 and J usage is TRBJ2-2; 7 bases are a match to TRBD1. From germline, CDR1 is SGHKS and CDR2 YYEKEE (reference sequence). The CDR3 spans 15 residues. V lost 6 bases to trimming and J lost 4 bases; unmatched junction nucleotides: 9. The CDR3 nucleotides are TGTGCCAGCATAACAGGGGTGTGGAGCACCGGGGAGCTGTTTTTT. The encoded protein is CASITGVWSTGELFF.

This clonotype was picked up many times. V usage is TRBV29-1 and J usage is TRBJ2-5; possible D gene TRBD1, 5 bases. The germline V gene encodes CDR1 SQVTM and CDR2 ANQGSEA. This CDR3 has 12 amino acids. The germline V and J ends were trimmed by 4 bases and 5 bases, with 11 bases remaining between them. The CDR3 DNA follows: TGCAGCGTTGTAGAGACAGTCGAGACCCAGTACTTC. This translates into CSVVETVETQYF.

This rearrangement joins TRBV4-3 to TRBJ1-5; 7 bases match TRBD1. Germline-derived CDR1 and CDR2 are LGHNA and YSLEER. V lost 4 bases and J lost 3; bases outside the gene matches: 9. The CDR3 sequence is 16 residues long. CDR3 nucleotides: TGCGCCAGCAGCCCGGACAGGCAAGACACCAATCAGCCCCAGCATTTT. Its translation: CASSPDRQDTNQPQHF.

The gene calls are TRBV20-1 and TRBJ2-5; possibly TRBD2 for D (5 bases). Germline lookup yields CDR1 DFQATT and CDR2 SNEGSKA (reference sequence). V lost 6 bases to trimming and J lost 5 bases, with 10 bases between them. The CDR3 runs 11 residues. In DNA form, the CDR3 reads TGCAGTGCAGAAAGAGGGGAGACCCAGTACTTC. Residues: CSAERGETQYF.

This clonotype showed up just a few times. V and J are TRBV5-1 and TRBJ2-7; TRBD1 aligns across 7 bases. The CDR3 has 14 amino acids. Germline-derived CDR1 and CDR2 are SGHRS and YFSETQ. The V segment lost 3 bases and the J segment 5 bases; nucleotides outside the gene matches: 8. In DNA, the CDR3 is TGCGCCAGCAGCTATGAAGGGGGCGAACACGAGCAGTACTTC. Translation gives CASSYEGGEHEQYF.

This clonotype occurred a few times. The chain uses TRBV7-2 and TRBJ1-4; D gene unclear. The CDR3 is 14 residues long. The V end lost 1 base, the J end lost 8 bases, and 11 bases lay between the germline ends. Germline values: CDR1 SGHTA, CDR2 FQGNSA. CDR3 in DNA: TGTGCCAGCAGCTTAGGGTATGGTGGAGAAAAACTGTTTTTT. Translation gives CASSLGYGGEKLFF.

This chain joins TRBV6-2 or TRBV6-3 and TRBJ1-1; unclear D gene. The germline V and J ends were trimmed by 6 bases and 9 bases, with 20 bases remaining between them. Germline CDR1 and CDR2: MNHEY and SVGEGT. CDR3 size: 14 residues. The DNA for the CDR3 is TGTGCCAGCAGATCTTACGGGTCGGCTAGAAAAGCTTTCTTT. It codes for CASRSYGSARKAFF.

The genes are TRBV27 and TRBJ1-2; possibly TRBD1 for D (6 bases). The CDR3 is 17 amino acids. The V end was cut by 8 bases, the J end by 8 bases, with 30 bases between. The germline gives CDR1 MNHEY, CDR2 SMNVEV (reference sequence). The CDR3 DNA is TGTGCCAGCGGCCCGGCGAGGGGGAGGCGTCCCGAGGGCGGCTACACCTTC. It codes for CASGPARGRRPEGGYTF.

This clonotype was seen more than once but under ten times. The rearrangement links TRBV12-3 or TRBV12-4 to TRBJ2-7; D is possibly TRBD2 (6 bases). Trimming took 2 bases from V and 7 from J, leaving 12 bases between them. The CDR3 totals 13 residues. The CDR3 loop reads CASSLRGIGEQYF. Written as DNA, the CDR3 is TGTGCCAGCAGTTTACGGGGGATAGGGGAGCAGTACTTC.

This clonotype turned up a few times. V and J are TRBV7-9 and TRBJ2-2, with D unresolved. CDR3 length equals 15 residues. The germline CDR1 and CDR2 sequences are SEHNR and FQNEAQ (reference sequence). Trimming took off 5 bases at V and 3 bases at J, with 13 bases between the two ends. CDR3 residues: CASSPFGPHTGELFF. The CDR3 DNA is TGTGCCAGCAGCCCCTTCGGTCCGCACACCGGGGAGCTGTTTTTT.

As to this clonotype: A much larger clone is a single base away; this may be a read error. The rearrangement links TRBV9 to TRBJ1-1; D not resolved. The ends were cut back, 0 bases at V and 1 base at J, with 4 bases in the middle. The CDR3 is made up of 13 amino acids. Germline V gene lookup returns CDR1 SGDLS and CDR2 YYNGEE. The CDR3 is CASSVEANTEAFF. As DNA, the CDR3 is TGTGCCAGCAGCGTAGAAGCGAACACTGAAGCTTTCTTT.

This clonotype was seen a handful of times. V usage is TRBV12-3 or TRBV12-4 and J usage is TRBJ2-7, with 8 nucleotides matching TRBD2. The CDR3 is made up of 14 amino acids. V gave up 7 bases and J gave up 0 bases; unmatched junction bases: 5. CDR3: CASTGTRSSYEQYF. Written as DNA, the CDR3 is TGTGCCAGCACCGGGACTAGGTCCTCCTACGAGCAGTACTTC.

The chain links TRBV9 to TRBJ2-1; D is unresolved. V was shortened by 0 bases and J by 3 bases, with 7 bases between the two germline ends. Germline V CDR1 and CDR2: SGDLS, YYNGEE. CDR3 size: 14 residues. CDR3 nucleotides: TGTGCCAGCAGCGTAGATATTTTCTACAATGAGCAGTTCTTC. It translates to CASSVDIFYNEQFF.

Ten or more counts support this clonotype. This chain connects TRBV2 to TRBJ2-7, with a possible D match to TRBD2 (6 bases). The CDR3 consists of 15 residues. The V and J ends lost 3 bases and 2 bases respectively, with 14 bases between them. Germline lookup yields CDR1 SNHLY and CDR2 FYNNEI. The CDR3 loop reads CASSEREGPTYEQYV. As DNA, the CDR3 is TGTGCCAGCAGTGAGCGGGAAGGACCTACCTACGAGCAGTACGTC.

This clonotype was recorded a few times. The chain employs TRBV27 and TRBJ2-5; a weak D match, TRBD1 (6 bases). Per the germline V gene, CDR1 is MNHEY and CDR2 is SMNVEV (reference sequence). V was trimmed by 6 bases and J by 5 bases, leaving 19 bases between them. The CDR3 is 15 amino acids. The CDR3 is CASSLGLGAQETQYF. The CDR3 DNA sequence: TGTGCCAGCAGCCTGGGCCTGGGGGCGCAGGAGACCCAGTACTTC.

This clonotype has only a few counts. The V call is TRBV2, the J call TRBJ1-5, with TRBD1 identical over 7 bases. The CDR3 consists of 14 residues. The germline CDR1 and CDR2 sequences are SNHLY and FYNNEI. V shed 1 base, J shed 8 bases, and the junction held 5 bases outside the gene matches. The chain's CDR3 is CASSEVMTGKPQHF. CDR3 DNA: TGTGCCAGCAGTGAAGTTATGACAGGGAAGCCCCAGCATTTT.

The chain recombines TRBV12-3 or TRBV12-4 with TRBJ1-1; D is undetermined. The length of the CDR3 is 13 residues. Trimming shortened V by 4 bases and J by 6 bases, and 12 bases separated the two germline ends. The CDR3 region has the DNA TGTGCCAGCAGTTGGGCGGCAAACGCTGAAGCTTTCTTT. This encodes CASSWAANAEAFF.

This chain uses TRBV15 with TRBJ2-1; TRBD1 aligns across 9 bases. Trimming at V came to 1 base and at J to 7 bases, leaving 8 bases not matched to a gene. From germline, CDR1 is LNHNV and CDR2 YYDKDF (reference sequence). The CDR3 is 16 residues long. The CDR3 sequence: CATSRGGTGWMNEQFF. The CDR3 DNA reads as TGTGCCACCAGCAGAGGGGGGACAGGGTGGATGAATGAGCAGTTCTTC.

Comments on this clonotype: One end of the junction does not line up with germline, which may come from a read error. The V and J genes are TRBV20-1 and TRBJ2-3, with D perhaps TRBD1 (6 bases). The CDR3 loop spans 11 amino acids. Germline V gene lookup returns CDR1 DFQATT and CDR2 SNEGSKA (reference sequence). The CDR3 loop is CSAHGGGRRDF. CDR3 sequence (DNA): TGCAGTGCTCACGGTGGGGGCCGGAGAGATTTT.

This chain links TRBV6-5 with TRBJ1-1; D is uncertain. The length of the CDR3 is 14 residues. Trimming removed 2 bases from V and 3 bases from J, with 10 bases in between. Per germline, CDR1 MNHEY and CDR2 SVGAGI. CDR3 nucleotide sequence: TGTGCCAGCAGTTACCAATGGGGAGACACTGAAGCTTTCTTT. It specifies CASSYQWGDTEAFF.

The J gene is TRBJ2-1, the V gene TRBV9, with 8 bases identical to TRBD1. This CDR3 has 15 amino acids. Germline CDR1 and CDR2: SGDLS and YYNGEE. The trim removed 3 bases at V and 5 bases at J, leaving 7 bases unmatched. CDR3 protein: CASSEETGVNNEQFF. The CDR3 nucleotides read TGTGCCAGCAGCGAGGAGACAGGGGTCAACAATGAGCAGTTCTTC.